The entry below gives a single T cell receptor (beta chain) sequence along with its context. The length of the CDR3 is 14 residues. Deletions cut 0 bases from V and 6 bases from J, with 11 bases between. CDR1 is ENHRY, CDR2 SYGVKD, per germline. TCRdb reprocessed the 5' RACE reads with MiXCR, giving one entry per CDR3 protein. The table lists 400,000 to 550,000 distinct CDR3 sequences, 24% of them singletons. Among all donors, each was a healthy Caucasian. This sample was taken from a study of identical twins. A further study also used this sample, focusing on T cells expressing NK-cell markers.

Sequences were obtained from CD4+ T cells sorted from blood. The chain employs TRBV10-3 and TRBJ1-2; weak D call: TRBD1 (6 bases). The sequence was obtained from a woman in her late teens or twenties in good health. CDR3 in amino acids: CAISESAGGHGYTF. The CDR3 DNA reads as TGTGCCATCAGTGAGTCTGCGGGGGGCCATGGCTACACCTTC.